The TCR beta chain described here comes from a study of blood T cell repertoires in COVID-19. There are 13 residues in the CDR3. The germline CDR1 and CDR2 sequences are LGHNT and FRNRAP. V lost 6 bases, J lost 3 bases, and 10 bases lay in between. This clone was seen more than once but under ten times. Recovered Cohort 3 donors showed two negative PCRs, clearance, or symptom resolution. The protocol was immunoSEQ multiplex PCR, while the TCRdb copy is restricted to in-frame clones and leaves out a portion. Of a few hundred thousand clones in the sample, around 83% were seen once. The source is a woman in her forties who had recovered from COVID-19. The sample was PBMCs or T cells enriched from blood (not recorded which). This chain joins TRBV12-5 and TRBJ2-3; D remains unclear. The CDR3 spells CASGAQETDTQYF. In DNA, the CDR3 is TGTGCTAGTGGCGCCCAAGAGACAGATACGCAGTATTTT.